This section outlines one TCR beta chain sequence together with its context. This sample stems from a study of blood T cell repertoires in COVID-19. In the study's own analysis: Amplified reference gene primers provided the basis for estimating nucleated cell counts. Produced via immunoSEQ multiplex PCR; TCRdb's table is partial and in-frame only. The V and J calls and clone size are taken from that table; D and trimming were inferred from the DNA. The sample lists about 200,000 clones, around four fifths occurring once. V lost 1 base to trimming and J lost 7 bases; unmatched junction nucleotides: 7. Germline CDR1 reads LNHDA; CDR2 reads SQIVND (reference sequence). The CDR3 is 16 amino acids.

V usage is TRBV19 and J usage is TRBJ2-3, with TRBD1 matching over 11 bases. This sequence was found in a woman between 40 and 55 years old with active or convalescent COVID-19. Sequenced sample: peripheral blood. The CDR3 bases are TGTGCCAGTAGTATAGGGACAGGGGGCATAGGCCATACGCAGTATTTT. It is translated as CASSIGTGGIGHTQYF.